A selection of T cell receptor beta chains follows, all from one sample in a study of spatial heterogeneity in lung cancer. TCRdb reanalysed the 5' RACE reads using MiXCR and keeps one entry per CDR3 protein. This sample has some 22,000 distinct CDR3 sequences, with roughly 3% found just once. The sequenced sample was lung tumor tissue, obtained at surgery. These receptors came from a male donor with early-stage non-small cell lung cancer. CDR3s include the opening cysteine and the closing phenylalanine or tryptophan. A D gene is named only where the DNA matches it firmly. Clone size appears in some rows only: once, few, many, or a class for an expanded clone.

j_call: TRBJ2-3; clone_size: many; d_call: NA; v_call: TRBV7-6; cdr3_aa: CASSRTWGTDTQYF; cdr3_nt: TGTGCCAGCAGCCGAACATGGGGCACAGATACGCAGTATTTT
j_call: TRBJ2-7; clone_size: many; d_call: NA; v_call: TRBV20-1; cdr3_aa: CSAEDTHGDEQYF; cdr3_nt: TGCAGTGCTGAAGACACCCATGGGGACGAGCAGTACTTC
j_call: TRBJ1-4; clone_size: many; d_call: NA; v_call: TRBV10-3; cdr3_aa: CAISDSGRLGEKLFF; cdr3_nt: TGTGCCATCAGTGATTCAGGGAGGTTGGGAGAAAAACTGTTTTTT
j_call: TRBJ2-3; clone_size: medium-sized; d_call: NA; v_call: TRBV6-2/TRBV6-3; cdr3_aa: CASSYSGAADTQYF; cdr3_nt: TGTGCCAGCAGTTACTCCGGGGCGGCAGATACGCAGTATTTT
j_call: TRBJ1-4; clone_size: many; d_call: NA; v_call: TRBV28; cdr3_aa: CASSLRGQSNEKLFF; cdr3_nt: TGTGCCAGCAGTTTACGCGGACAGTCTAATGAAAAACTGTTTTTT
j_call: TRBJ2-3; clone_size: many; d_call: TRBD2; v_call: TRBV20-1; cdr3_aa: CSTSGRAGRDTQYF; cdr3_nt: TGCAGTACCAGCGGGAGGGCAGGTCGAGATACGCAGTATTTT
j_call: TRBJ2-1; clone_size: many; d_call: TRBD2; v_call: TRBV20-1; cdr3_aa: CSATGLADNEQFF; cdr3_nt: TGCAGTGCTACAGGACTAGCGGACAATGAGCAGTTCTTC
j_call: TRBJ2-1; clone_size: many; d_call: NA; v_call: TRBV3-1; cdr3_aa: CASSLSSANQYNEQFF; cdr3_nt: TGTGCCAGCAGCCTTTCTTCAGCGAATCAGTACAATGAGCAGTTCTTC
j_call: TRBJ1-1; clone_size: many; d_call: NA; v_call: TRBV29-1; cdr3_aa: CSVDREIGKTEAFF; cdr3_nt: TGCAGCGTTGACAGGGAGATTGGAAAAACTGAAGCTTTCTTT
j_call: TRBJ2-1; clone_size: many; d_call: NA; v_call: TRBV29-1; cdr3_aa: CSGQLWNEQFF; cdr3_nt: TGCAGCGGACAGCTTTGGAATGAGCAGTTCTTC
j_call: TRBJ1-3; clone_size: medium-sized; d_call: NA; v_call: TRBV6-6; cdr3_aa: CASTDTGSSGNTIYF; cdr3_nt: TGTGCCAGCACCGATACGGGGAGCTCTGGAAACACCATATATTTT
j_call: TRBJ2-7; clone_size: many; d_call: NA; v_call: TRBV11-3; cdr3_aa: CASSIRTYEQYF; cdr3_nt: TGTGCCAGCAGCATACGTACCTACGAGCAGTACTTC
j_call: TRBJ1-2; clone_size: many; d_call: NA; v_call: TRBV28; cdr3_aa: CASRTWSRGYTF; cdr3_nt: TGTGCCAGCCGGACGTGGTCAAGGGGCTACACCTTC
j_call: TRBJ2-3; clone_size: many; d_call: NA; v_call: TRBV6-2/TRBV6-3; cdr3_aa: CASSGVARGVDTQYF; cdr3_nt: TGTGCCAGCAGCGGAGTAGCGCGAGGGGTAGATACGCAGTATTTT
j_call: TRBJ2-2; clone_size: medium-sized; d_call: NA; v_call: TRBV29-1; cdr3_aa: CSVVGYTGELFF; cdr3_nt: TGCAGCGTTGTTGGGTACACCGGGGAGCTGTTTTTT
j_call: TRBJ1-3; clone_size: many; d_call: NA; v_call: TRBV10-3; cdr3_aa: CAISPLTPSEGNTIYF; cdr3_nt: TGTGCCATCAGTCCCCTTACTCCATCGGAGGGAAACACCATATATTTT
j_call: TRBJ2-5; clone_size: many; d_call: TRBD2; v_call: TRBV11-2; cdr3_aa: CASSPGGAGEAETQYF; cdr3_nt: TGTGCCAGCAGCCCAGGTGGAGCGGGAGAGGCGGAGACCCAGTACTTC
j_call: TRBJ2-7; clone_size: many; d_call: NA; v_call: TRBV5-1; cdr3_aa: CASSPSGVNYEQYF; cdr3_nt: TGCGCCAGCAGCCCCTCCGGGGTTAACTACGAGCAGTACTTC
j_call: TRBJ2-7; clone_size: many; d_call: TRBD2; v_call: TRBV6-1; cdr3_aa: CASVFNGLAEISYEQYF; cdr3_nt: TGTGCCAGCGTCTTTAATGGGCTAGCGGAAATCTCCTACGAGCAGTACTTC
j_call: TRBJ2-3; clone_size: many; d_call: TRBD1; v_call: TRBV6-6; cdr3_aa: CASSVPGQVTDTQYF; cdr3_nt: TGTGCCAGCAGTGTGCCGGGACAGGTCACAGATACGCAGTATTTT
j_call: TRBJ2-1; clone_size: many; d_call: TRBD2; v_call: TRBV6-2/TRBV6-3; cdr3_aa: CASVRGTSGRWNEQFF; cdr3_nt: TGTGCCAGCGTCAGGGGGACTAGCGGGAGGTGGAATGAGCAGTTCTTC
j_call: TRBJ2-7; clone_size: many; d_call: TRBD1; v_call: TRBV18; cdr3_aa: CASSFGQGGSDEQYF; cdr3_nt: TGTGCCAGCTCATTCGGACAGGGAGGTAGCGACGAGCAGTACTTC
j_call: TRBJ2-1; clone_size: many; d_call: TRBD1; v_call: TRBV12-3/TRBV12-4; cdr3_aa: CASSLAGTGGEGQFF; cdr3_nt: TGTGCCAGCAGTTTAGCCGGGACAGGGGGCGAAGGGCAGTTCTTC
j_call: TRBJ2-3; clone_size: many; d_call: NA; v_call: TRBV7-9; cdr3_aa: CASSLVDTQYF; cdr3_nt: TGTGCCAGCAGCTTAGTGGATACGCAGTATTTT
j_call: TRBJ2-3; clone_size: many; d_call: TRBD2; v_call: TRBV24-1; cdr3_aa: CATSEDSPGGDTQYF; cdr3_nt: TGTGCCACCAGTGAGGATTCTCCGGGAGGTGATACGCAGTATTTT
j_call: TRBJ2-3; clone_size: many; d_call: TRBD1; v_call: TRBV5-1; cdr3_aa: CASSGGQDTDTQYF; cdr3_nt: TGCGCCAGCAGCGGGGGACAGGACACAGATACGCAGTATTTT
j_call: TRBJ1-6; clone_size: many; d_call: TRBD1; v_call: TRBV3-1; cdr3_aa: CASSGGQTNSPLHF; cdr3_nt: TGTGCCAGCAGCGGGGGACAGACGAATTCACCCCTCCACTTT
j_call: TRBJ1-5; clone_size: many; d_call: NA; v_call: TRBV6-5; cdr3_aa: CASRRGPGSNQPQHF; cdr3_nt: TGTGCCAGCAGACGGGGACCCGGGAGCAATCAGCCCCAGCATTTT
j_call: TRBJ2-2; clone_size: many; d_call: TRBD1; v_call: TRBV5-5; cdr3_aa: CASSLNRGTNTGELFF; cdr3_nt: TGTGCCAGCAGCTTGAACAGGGGGACGAACACCGGGGAGCTGTTTTTT
j_call: TRBJ2-5; clone_size: many; d_call: TRBD2; v_call: TRBV5-1; cdr3_aa: CASSYRGLAGVKETQYF; cdr3_nt: TGCGCCAGCAGCTACAGGGGACTAGCGGGAGTGAAAGAGACCCAGTACTTC
j_call: TRBJ1-2; clone_size: many; d_call: TRBD1; v_call: TRBV7-9; cdr3_aa: CASSLPGQSLYGYTF; cdr3_nt: TGTGCCAGCAGCTTACCGGGACAGAGCCTCTATGGCTACACCTTC
j_call: TRBJ1-4; clone_size: many; d_call: NA; v_call: TRBV7-2; cdr3_aa: CASSSDVWATNEKLFF; cdr3_nt: TGTGCCAGCAGCTCCGACGTGTGGGCAACTAATGAAAAACTGTTTTTT
j_call: TRBJ2-3; clone_size: many; d_call: NA; v_call: TRBV5-1; cdr3_aa: CASSLAANTDTQYF; cdr3_nt: TGCGCCAGCAGCTTGGCGGCTAACACAGATACGCAGTATTTT
j_call: TRBJ1-6; clone_size: many; d_call: NA; v_call: TRBV10-3; cdr3_aa: CAAGGGSPLHF; cdr3_nt: TGTGCCGCCGGGGGGGGCTCACCCCTCCACTTT
j_call: TRBJ2-3; clone_size: many; d_call: TRBD1; v_call: TRBV27; cdr3_aa: CASSTGTAVPWYF; cdr3_nt: TGTGCCAGCAGTACCGGGACAGCTGTTCCATGGTATTTT
j_call: TRBJ2-7; clone_size: many; d_call: NA; v_call: TRBV12-3/TRBV12-4; cdr3_aa: CASSPYRDSTYEQYF; cdr3_nt: TGTGCCAGCAGTCCATACCGGGACTCAACCTACGAGCAGTACTTC
j_call: TRBJ2-1; clone_size: many; d_call: NA; v_call: TRBV7-2; cdr3_aa: CASSDYNNEQFF; cdr3_nt: TGTGCCAGCAGCGACTACAACAATGAGCAGTTCTTC
j_call: TRBJ2-5; clone_size: many; d_call: NA; v_call: TRBV7-9; cdr3_aa: CASSLLVQTQYF; cdr3_nt: TGTGCCAGCAGCCTACTTGTCCAGACCCAGTACTTC
j_call: TRBJ1-2; clone_size: medium-sized; d_call: NA; v_call: TRBV2; cdr3_aa: CASSPVGGGYGYTF; cdr3_nt: TGTGCCAGCAGTCCGGTCGGGGGCGGCTATGGCTACACCTTC
j_call: TRBJ2-2; clone_size: many; d_call: NA; v_call: TRBV7-2; cdr3_aa: CASSLVSDTGELFF; cdr3_nt: TGTGCCAGCAGCTTAGTGTCAGACACCGGGGAGCTGTTTTTT
j_call: TRBJ2-1; clone_size: many; d_call: TRBD2; v_call: TRBV6-5; cdr3_aa: CASSTQLYRSGTTDNEQFF; cdr3_nt: TGTGCCAGCAGCACGCAGCTCTACCGTAGCGGGACTACCGACAATGAGCAGTTCTTC
j_call: TRBJ2-5; clone_size: many; d_call: NA; v_call: TRBV18; cdr3_aa: CASSPPLGDQETQYF; cdr3_nt: TGTGCCAGCTCACCACCGCTGGGAGACCAAGAGACCCAGTACTTC
j_call: TRBJ2-5; clone_size: many; d_call: TRBD1; v_call: TRBV28; cdr3_aa: CASSRQGQTQYF; cdr3_nt: TGTGCCAGCAGTAGACAGGGCCAGACCCAGTACTTC
j_call: TRBJ2-1; clone_size: many; d_call: NA; v_call: TRBV29-1; cdr3_aa: CSVEKETAHEQFF; cdr3_nt: TGCAGCGTTGAAAAGGAGACAGCGCATGAGCAGTTCTTC
j_call: TRBJ2-1; clone_size: many; d_call: NA; v_call: TRBV30; cdr3_aa: CASLRGIRSSYNEQFF; cdr3_nt: TGTGCCTCCCTCCGTGGTATTCGGAGCTCCTACAATGAGCAGTTCTTC
j_call: TRBJ1-1; clone_size: many; d_call: NA; v_call: TRBV29-1; cdr3_aa: CSVEVVAGRAFF; cdr3_nt: TGCAGCGTTGAAGTGGTGGCAGGGAGGGCTTTCTTT
j_call: TRBJ2-1; clone_size: many; d_call: TRBD2; v_call: TRBV29-1; cdr3_aa: CSVIAGVSYNEQFF; cdr3_nt: TGCAGCGTTATAGCGGGAGTATCCTACAATGAGCAGTTCTTC
j_call: TRBJ2-1; clone_size: NA; d_call: TRBD1; v_call: TRBV18; cdr3_aa: CASSPRTGDENEQFF; cdr3_nt: TGTGCCAGCTCACCCCGGACAGGGGACGAAAATGAGCAGTTCTTC